This TCR beta chain was recorded in a study of T-cell memory formation after mild COVID-19. The CDR3 is made up of 14 amino acids. J was trimmed by 10 bases and V by 5 bases; bases with no gene match: 6. General study points: Contracting clones from day 15 to 85 had balanced CD4/CD8; later expanders favoured CD4+.

Turning to this clonotype: Its antigen is undetermined.

TCRdb re-called the 5' RACE reads with MiXCR, one entry per CDR3 protein. The sample yields about 88,000 distinct CDR3 sequences, 20% to 25% seen once. The specimen sequenced was PBMCs or a T cell subset sorted from them (not recorded which). The chain links TRBV12-3 or TRBV12-4 to TRBJ2-1; TRBD2 matches at 12 bases. This TCR was sampled from a man aged 18-30 years who had mild COVID-19 (a few samples of this study predate the infection). Cell type and time point are not known. The DNA of the CDR3 is TGTGCCAGCAGTGTCCGACTAGCGGGAGACGAGCAGTTCTTC. It specifies CASSVRLAGDEQFF.